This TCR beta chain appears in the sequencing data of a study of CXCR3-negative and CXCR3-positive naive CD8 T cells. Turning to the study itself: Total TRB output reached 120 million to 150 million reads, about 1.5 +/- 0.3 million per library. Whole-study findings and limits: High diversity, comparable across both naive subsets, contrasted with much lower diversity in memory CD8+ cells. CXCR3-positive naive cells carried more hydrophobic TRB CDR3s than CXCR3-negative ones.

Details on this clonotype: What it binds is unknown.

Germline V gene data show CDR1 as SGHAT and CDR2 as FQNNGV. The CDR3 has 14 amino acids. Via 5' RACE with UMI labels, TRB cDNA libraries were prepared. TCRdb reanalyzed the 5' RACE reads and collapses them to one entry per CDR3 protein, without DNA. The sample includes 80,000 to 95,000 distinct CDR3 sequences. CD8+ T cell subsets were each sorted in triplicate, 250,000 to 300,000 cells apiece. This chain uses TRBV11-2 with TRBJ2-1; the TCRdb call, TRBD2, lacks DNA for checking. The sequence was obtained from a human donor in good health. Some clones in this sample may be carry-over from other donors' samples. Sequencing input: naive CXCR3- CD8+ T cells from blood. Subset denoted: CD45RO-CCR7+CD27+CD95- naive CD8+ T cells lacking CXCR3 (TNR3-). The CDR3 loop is CASSLLAGGNEQFF.